Below are 27 T cell receptor beta chains sequenced from a single sample in a study of blood T cell repertoires in COVID-19. Produced via immunoSEQ multiplex PCR; TCRdb's table is partial and in-frame only. The sample has under 200,000 clones, roughly 90% seen once. Sample: peripheral blood. Receptors originate from a man younger than 35 with acute or convalescent COVID-19.

The chain employs TRBV7-9 and TRBJ1-1, with TRBD1 matching over 8 bases. Germline V gene lookup returns CDR1 SEHNR and CDR2 FQNEAQ (reference sequence). The CDR3 runs to 14 residues. V gave up 2 bases and J gave up 1 base; unmatched junction bases: 0. CDR3 residues: CASSLTGGNTEAFF. CDR3 DNA sequence: TGTGCCAGCAGCTTAACAGGGGGGAACACTGAAGCTTTCTTT.

The chain recombines TRBV9 with TRBJ1-2; TRBD1 is a possible D gene (5 bases). Germline CDR1 and CDR2: SGDLS and YYNGEE. The CDR3 runs 13 residues. Trimming took 0 bases from V and 5 from J, leaving 8 bases between them. The CDR3 DNA follows: TGTGCCAGCAGCGTAGGGCGGGGGTATGGCTACACCTTC. Protein product: CASSVGRGYGYTF.

The rearrangement joins TRBV27 to TRBJ1-1; 7 bases are shared with TRBD1. Losses at the gene ends were 5 bases for V and 5 bases for J; bases not matched to a gene: 8. Germline values: CDR1 MNHEY, CDR2 SMNVEV (reference sequence). This CDR3 comprises 14 residues. CDR3 region: CASSPGGGETEAFF. In DNA form, the CDR3 reads TGTGCCAGCAGTCCAGGGGGTGGGGAGACTGAAGCTTTCTTT.

This chain joins TRBV7-2 and TRBJ2-7, with 9 bases fitting TRBD2. This CDR3 has 14 residues. J was trimmed by 4 bases and V by 7 bases; bases with no gene match: 8. Germline CDR1 is SGHTA and CDR2 is FQGNSA. CDR3 residues: CASTLRGGEYEQYF. The CDR3 DNA reads as TGTGCCAGCACCCTGCGGGGGGGTGAGTACGAGCAGTACTTC.

V gene TRBV6-6 combines with J gene TRBJ2-2, with 8 bases lining up with TRBD1. Germline V lookup: CDR1 MNHNY, CDR2 SVGAGI (reference sequence). The CDR3 sequence is 17 residues long. After removal of 5 bases from V and 1 base from J, the junction contained 9 bases not matched to a gene. The CDR3 DNA sequence: TGTGCCAGCAGTCGTCCGGGACAGGAGTTGAACACCGGGGAGCTGTTTTTT. It yields the protein CASSRPGQELNTGELFF.

CDR3 protein: CAISVDGDSYEQYF. The CDR3, as DNA: TGTGCCATCAGCGTGGACGGGGACTCCTACGAGCAGTACTTC. The genes are TRBV10-3 and TRBJ2-7; perhaps TRBD2 as D (5 bases). From germline, CDR1 is ENHRY and CDR2 SYGVKD. CDR3 size: 14 residues. Trimming stripped 6 bases from V and 0 bases from J, with 12 bases between.

The V and J genes are TRBV9 and TRBJ2-2; D is possibly TRBD1 (6 bases). This CDR3 has 17 amino acids. The germline V and J ends were trimmed by 0 bases and 4 bases, with 16 bases remaining between them. Germline CDR1 SGDLS, CDR2 YYNGEE. The CDR3 loop is CASSVGPTGRGTGELFF. The DNA of the CDR3 is TGTGCCAGCAGCGTAGGGCCCACAGGGCGTGGCACCGGGGAGCTGTTTTTT.

The chain joins TRBV3-1 (or the pseudogene TRBV3-2) to TRBJ1-5; no firm D call. Germline CDR1 and CDR2: LGHDT and YNNKEL (reference sequence). The V end was cut by 4 bases, the J end by 6 bases, with 13 bases between. This CDR3 region has 14 residues. The CDR3 DNA reads as TGTGCCAGCAGCCTGTCCGTTGAGGGTCAGCCCCAGCATTTT. Amino acid sequence: CASSLSVEGQPQHF.

CDR3 bases: TGTGCCAGCAGCGGGGGACAGGGGAGCTCTGGGGCCAACGTCCTGACTTTC. Its translation: CASSGGQGSSGANVLTF. The chain recombines TRBV11-3 with TRBJ2-6; 10 positions agree with TRBD1. CDR3 length: 17 residues. The trim removed 5 bases at V and 0 bases at J, leaving 4 bases unmatched. CDR1 is SGHNT, CDR2 YENEEA, per germline.

This clone showed up just once. The chain employs TRBV18 and TRBJ1-2; 9 bases align to TRBD1. CDR1 and CDR2 (germline): KGHSH, LQKENI. V was pared by 3 bases and J by 2 bases, with 7 bases of the junction left unmatched. CDR3 size: 16 residues. The CDR3 here is CASSPSPGTGNYGYTF. In DNA form, the CDR3 reads TGTGCCAGCTCACCCTCGCCCGGGACAGGGAACTATGGCTACACCTTC. The full variable domain, completed using reference TRBV18 and TRBJ1-2, is NAGVMQNPRHLVRRRGQEARLRCSPMKGHSHVYWYRQLPEEGLKFMVYLQKENIIDESGMPKERFSAEFPKEGPSILRIQQVVRGDSAAYFCASSPSPGTGNYGYTFGSGTRLTVV.

The V gene is TRBV7-8, the J gene TRBJ2-3; TRBD2 matches at 11 bases. Unmatched junction bases numbered 2, after V lost 3 bases and J lost 3 bases. The CDR3 totals 15 residues. Germline V lookup: CDR1 SGHVS, CDR2 FQNEAQ. CDR3 residues: CASSFTSGGTDTQYF. DNA of the CDR3: TGTGCCAGCAGCTTTACTAGCGGGGGAACAGATACGCAGTATTTT.

The chain uses TRBV7-6 and TRBJ1-1; D may be TRBD1 (5 bases). The CDR3 runs 15 residues. In germline, CDR1 is SGHVS, CDR2 FNYEAQ. With 1 base removed from V and 2 bases from J, the gap between germline ends came to 11 bases. The CDR3 loop is CASSLVGRENTEAFF. DNA for the CDR3: TGTGCCAGCAGCTTAGTCGGCAGGGAAAACACTGAAGCTTTCTTT.

The genes are TRBV13 and TRBJ1-6; maybe TRBD1 (5 bases). Germline V gives CDR1 PRHDT, CDR2 FYEKMQ (reference sequence). Trimming took off 3 bases at V and 6 bases at J, with 12 bases between the two ends. This CDR3 contains 15 residues. The CDR3 reads CASSLGGVGNSPLHF. In DNA form, the CDR3 reads TGTGCCAGCAGCTTGGGAGGGGTGGGTAATTCACCCCTCCACTTT.

The rearrangement uses TRBV19 and TRBJ1-2, with a tentative D call TRBD1 (5 bases). The V gene's germline CDR1 is LNHDA and CDR2 SQIVND (reference sequence). The CDR3 spans 12 residues. The V end lost 8 bases, the J end lost 5 bases, and 12 bases lay between the germline ends. In nucleotides, the CDR3 is TGTGCCAGTGCGACAGTTTCTTATGGCTACACCTTC. Protein product: CASATVSYGYTF.

The chain recombines TRBV12-5 with TRBJ1-2; 7 nucleotides align to TRBD1. Trimming took 6 bases from V and 4 from J; bases not matched to a gene: 8. Per germline, CDR1 LGHNT and CDR2 FRNRAP. CDR3 length equals 14 residues. In nucleotides, the CDR3 is TGTGCTAGTGGCTTGAGCCCAGGGGGCTATGGCTACACCTTC. It encodes CASGLSPGGYGYTF. The whole variable domain, remainder taken from reference TRBV12-5 and TRBJ1-2, is DARVTQTPRHKVTEMGQEVTMRCQPILGHNTVFWYRQTMMQGLELLAYFRNRAPLDDSGMPKDRFSAEMPDATLATLKIQPSEPRDSAVYFCASGLSPGGYGYTFGSGTRLTVV.

V and J are TRBV5-5 and TRBJ2-7, with 11 bases lining up with TRBD1. Germline-derived CDR1 and CDR2 are SGHKS and YYEKEE (reference sequence). The CDR3 totals 14 residues. V shed 3 bases, J shed 6 bases, and the junction held 5 bases outside the gene matches. As DNA, the CDR3 is TGTGCCAGCAGCTCGGACAGGGGGCTGAGCGAGCAGTACTTC. Translated: CASSSDRGLSEQYF. The full variable domain, completed using reference TRBV5-5 and TRBJ2-7, is DAGVTQSPTHLIKTRGQQVTLRCSPISGHKSVSWYQQVLGQGPQFIFQYYEKEERGRGNFPDRFSARQFPNYSSELNVNALLLGDSALYLCASSSDRGLSEQYFGPGTRLTVT.

The CDR3 is CATSQRLAGGETQYF. The CDR3 nucleotides read TGTGCCACCAGTCAGAGACTAGCGGGAGGGGAGACCCAGTACTTC. The chain recombines TRBV24-1 with TRBJ2-5, with 14 bases identical to TRBD2. Trimming removed 6 bases from V and 5 bases from J; junction bases left unmatched: 4. The CDR3 has 15 residues. The germline V gene encodes CDR1 KGHDR and CDR2 SFDVKD.

This clone has only one observation. This chain joins TRBV9 and TRBJ1-3; unclear D gene. Trimming shortened V by 0 bases and J by 4 bases, and 11 bases separated the two germline ends. The CDR3 contains 15 residues. The V gene's germline CDR1 is SGDLS and CDR2 YYNGEE. As DNA, the CDR3 is TGTGCCAGCAGCGTAGTAGGTCGGGAAGGAAACACCATATATTTT. This sequence encodes CASSVVGREGNTIYF.

This chain connects TRBV10-3 to TRBJ1-4; D gene ambiguous. Germline values: CDR1 ENHRY, CDR2 SYGVKD. The ends were cut back, 10 bases at V and 0 bases at J, with 12 bases in the middle. The CDR3 contains 14 residues. The CDR3 sequence is CATREGTTNEKLFF. CDR3 coding DNA: TGTGCCACCCGGGAGGGAACAACTAATGAAAAACTGTTTTTT.

This chain joins TRBV6-1 and TRBJ1-6; D is undetermined. CDR1 and CDR2 from the germline V gene are MNHNS and SASEGT. Trimming cost V 2 bases and J 3 bases, with 11 bases left between them. This CDR3 spans 16 amino acids. The CDR3 bases are TGTGCCAGCAGTGAACCGGCCGGGAGCTATAATTCACCCCTCCACTTT. Protein sequence: CASSEPAGSYNSPLHF.

The gene calls are TRBV7-4 and TRBJ2-2; tentatively, D is TRBD1 (6 bases). This CDR3 comprises 16 residues. Germline CDR1 reads SGHVT; CDR2 reads SQSDAQ. The germline V and J ends were trimmed by 5 bases and 1 base, with 14 bases remaining between them. The CDR3: CASSVTRTVNTGELFF. For the CDR3, the DNA is TGTGCCAGCAGCGTTACACGGACAGTGAACACCGGGGAGCTGTTTTTT. The full variable domain, completed using reference TRBV7-4 and TRBJ2-2, is GAGVSQSPRYKVAKRGRDVALRCDSISGHVTLYWYRQTLGQGSEVLTYSQSDAQRDKSGRPSGRFSAERPERSVSTLKIQRTEQGDSAVYLCASSVTRTVNTGELFFGEGSRLTVL.

The chain joins TRBV6-5 to TRBJ1-2; 10 bases are shared with TRBD1. The CDR3 is 15 amino acids. Germline V gene data show CDR1 as MNHEY and CDR2 as SVGAGI. J lost 2 bases, V lost 6 bases, and 6 bases had no gene match. The CDR3 DNA reads as TGTGCCAGCAGATTAGAGACAGGGGGCAACTATGGCTACACCTTC. Amino acids: CASRLETGGNYGYTF.

The CDR3 region has the DNA TGCAGCGTGAACCAGGGGCTGGGCTATGGCTACACCTTC. Amino acid sequence: CSVNQGLGYGYTF. The rearrangement uses TRBV29-1 and TRBJ1-2; a possible D gene is TRBD1 (6 bases). Germline V gives CDR1 SQVTM, CDR2 ANQGSEA. The CDR3 spans 13 residues. Between the trimmed V and J ends, which lost 6 bases and 4 bases, there was a span of 15 bases.

This chain uses TRBV7-9 with TRBJ1-2, with TRBD1 identical over 7 bases. The trim removed 5 bases at V and 3 bases at J, leaving 12 bases unmatched. The V gene's germline CDR1 is SEHNR and CDR2 FQNEAQ (reference sequence). This CDR3 contains 16 residues. CDR3 nucleotides: TGTGCCAGCAGCCTAAAGGGACAGCCCGGCGACTATGGCTACACCTTC. It codes for CASSLKGQPGDYGYTF.

The chain couples TRBV11-2 to TRBJ1-2, with D possibly TRBD1 on 5 matching bases. The CDR3 runs 15 residues. Germline lookup yields CDR1 SGHAT and CDR2 FQNNGV. Trimming took 4 bases from V and 4 from J, leaving 16 bases between them. The CDR3 region is CASSSLLGRGYGYTF. As DNA, the CDR3 is TGTGCCAGCAGCTCACTTTTGGGGAGGGGCTATGGCTACACCTTC. Filled out from reference TRBV11-2 and TRBJ1-2, the complete variable domain reads EAGVAQSPRYKIIEKRQSVAFWCNPISGHATLYWYQQILGQGPKLLIQFQNNGVVDDSQLPKDRFSAERLKGVDSTLKIQPAKLEDSAVYLCASSSLLGRGYGYTFGSGTRLTVV.

The rearrangement joins TRBV27 to TRBJ2-1; 9 nucleotides line up with TRBD1. CDR3 length equals 15 residues. Germline lookup yields CDR1 MNHEY and CDR2 SMNVEV (reference sequence). J was trimmed by 3 bases and V by 6 bases; bases with no gene match: 6. CDR3 in amino acids: CASSKDRGYYNEQFF. DNA of the CDR3: TGTGCCAGCAGCAAGGACAGGGGTTACTACAATGAGCAGTTCTTC.

The chain joins TRBV28 to TRBJ2-7; TRBD2 aligns across 15 bases. Germline loops: CDR1 MDHEN, CDR2 SYDVKM. V trimming: 3 bases; J trimming: 7 bases; junction bases outside the gene matches: 7. This CDR3 is 16 amino acids long. For the CDR3, the DNA is TGTGCCAGCAGTTTCCGGACTAGCGGGAGGGCTAGGGAGCAGTACTTC. This encodes CASSFRTSGRAREQYF.